This T cell receptor beta chain was recovered during a study of CD8 T cells in ankylosing spondylitis. Overall study findings and caveats: It appeared that ankylosing spondylitis blood was characterized by a TCR beta motif of under ten highly homologous variants.

Points on this clonotype: No antigen is known for it.

Via MiXCR, TCRdb re-called the 5' RACE reads, giving one row per CDR3 protein. Among hundreds of thousands of distinct CDR3 sequences, 20% to 25% were seen once, and the ten largest hold 3.5%. The germline CDR1 and CDR2 sequences are LNHNV and YYDKDF (reference sequence). The CDR3 runs to 19 residues. After removal of 0 bases from V and 5 bases from J, the junction contained 13 bases not matched to a gene. Material for sequencing was blood, either unsorted or a sorted T cell fraction (not recorded which). The chain uses TRBV15 and TRBJ2-2; 9 bases align to TRBD2. The source is a female donor with ankylosing spondylitis or in good health (not recorded which). The CDR3 here is CATSRDTPFSGSLTGELFF. CDR3 nucleotide sequence: TGTGCCACCAGCAGAGATACCCCCTTTAGCGGGAGTCTTACCGGGGAGCTGTTTTTT.